The 30 T cell receptor beta chains in this list originate from one sample, sequenced in a study of early T cells in non-severe SARS-CoV-2 infection. TCRdb itself ran the 5' RACE reads through MiXCR, one entry per CDR3 protein. This sample yields fewer than 65,000 distinct CDR3 sequences, of which about 6% are seen a single time; more than 3% belongs to the top ten. Here the sequenced sample was whole blood, taken at baseline. These receptors were obtained from an adult who was a healthcare worker with PCR-confirmed SARS-CoV-2 infection or an uninfected control (not recorded which).

In this sample, this clonotype turned up many times. The chain is built from TRBV6-1 and TRBJ1-2; 7 positions match TRBD1. The CDR3 runs to 14 residues. The germline V gene has CDR1 MNHNS and CDR2 SASEGT. With V trimmed by 2 bases and J by 4 bases, 4 bases remained unmatched. CDR3 sequence reads: CASSERGHSYGYTF. The CDR3 DNA follows: TGTGCCAGCAGTGAAAGGGGGCACAGCTATGGCTACACCTTC.

This clonotype was found many times. V and J are TRBV4-1 and TRBJ2-7; maybe TRBD1 (6 bases). Germline-derived CDR1 and CDR2 are MGHRA and YSYEKL. V was pared by 1 base and J by 3 bases, with 13 bases between. This CDR3 region has 15 residues. The CDR3 loop reads CASSQVRGDNYEQYF. CDR3 DNA sequence: TGCGCCAGCAGCCAAGTAAGAGGGGACAACTACGAGCAGTACTTC.

In nucleotides, the CDR3 is TGCGCCAGCACCCTACAAGGGGGCAGAGAGACCCAGTACTTC. This codes for CASTLQGGRETQYF. This rearrangement joins TRBV5-1 to TRBJ2-5; 7 bases map to TRBD1. There are 14 residues in the CDR3. The V and J ends lost 6 bases and 4 bases, in that order; junction bases with no gene match: 9. Germline-derived CDR1 and CDR2 are SGHRS and YFSETQ.

The V and J genes are TRBV4-3 and TRBJ1-6; D unclear. The germline V gene encodes CDR1 LGHNA and CDR2 YSLEER. With 4 bases removed from V and 7 bases from J, the gap between germline ends came to 17 bases. The CDR3 is 16 residues long. This CDR3 reads CASSRDFPGKNSPLHF. CDR3 bases: TGCGCCAGCAGCCGAGACTTTCCGGGGAAAAATTCACCCCTCCACTTT.

The chain is built from TRBV6-5 and TRBJ2-1, with 9 bases lining up with TRBD2. This CDR3 comprises 14 residues. Germline V gene data show CDR1 as MNHEY and CDR2 as SVGAGI. The J segment lost 10 bases and the V segment lost 6 bases, leaving 10 bases of the junction unmatched. In nucleotides, the CDR3 is TGTGCCAGCAGGGCGGGAGGGCCGACTTGGGAGCAGTTCTTC. Translation gives CASRAGGPTWEQFF.

This clonotype was seen repeatedly, ten times or more. V and J are TRBV27 and TRBJ2-7; tentatively, D is TRBD2 (5 bases). Germline CDR1 and CDR2: MNHEY and SMNVEV (reference sequence). This CDR3 is built from 12 residues. The ends were cut back, 5 bases at V and 5 bases at J, with 10 bases in the middle. The CDR3 sequence is CASSPRGNEQYF. CDR3 bases: TGTGCCAGCAGTCCCCGGGGTAACGAGCAGTACTTC.

The table lists this clonotype with a few counts. The chain links TRBV20-1 to TRBJ2-3, with D unclear. This CDR3 contains 13 residues. The germline gives CDR1 DFQATT, CDR2 SNEGSKA (reference sequence). Trimming cost V 6 bases and J 10 bases, with 20 bases left between them. The CDR3, as DNA: TGCAGTGCACCCCAAGTATTGGCAGGTCCGCAGTATTTT. This translates into CSAPQVLAGPQYF.

This clonotype occurred many times. The chain joins TRBV6-5 to TRBJ2-3, with D perhaps matching TRBD1 (6 bases). Germline lookup yields CDR1 MNHEY and CDR2 SVGAGI. CDR3 size: 15 residues. The V and J ends lost 4 bases and 3 bases respectively, with 14 bases between them. As DNA, the CDR3 is TGTGCCAGCAGTTCCCCTTTGAGGGGGACAGATACGCAGTATTTT. It specifies CASSSPLRGTDTQYF.

In this sample, this clonotype turned up many times. V and J are TRBV4-1 and TRBJ2-7; unclear D gene. The germline gives CDR1 MGHRA, CDR2 YSYEKL. The CDR3 spans 15 residues. Trimming took 0 bases from V and 1 from J, leaving 10 bases between them. CDR3 sequence reads: CASSQEGSDSYEQYF. The CDR3 nucleotides read TGCGCCAGCAGCCAAGAAGGGTCGGATTCCTACGAGCAGTACTTC.

CDR3 amino acids: CASSKGTLAEETQYF. CDR3 in DNA: TGTGCCAGCAGCAAAGGTACCCTAGCGGAAGAGACCCAGTACTTC. The chain is built from TRBV21-1 and TRBJ2-5; TRBD2 is the table's D call, not checked against the DNA. TRBV21-1 is a documented pseudogene. The CDR3 extends over 15 amino acids.

This clonotype was detected ten times or more. The junction departs from the called germline gene at one end, perhaps through a read error. This rearrangement joins TRBV4-3 to TRBJ1-1, with D possibly matching TRBD1 (5 bases). The CDR3 sequence is 15 residues long. Germline CDR1 reads LGHNA; CDR2 reads YSLEER. The CDR3 DNA reads TGCGCCAGCAGCCAGGAGTTAGGGGTGAAGACTGAAGCTTTCTTT. Protein: CASSQELGVKTEAFF.

This clonotype was seen repeatedly, ten times or more. The genes are TRBV7-9 and TRBJ2-1, with 8 bases identical to TRBD1. The CDR3 consists of 16 residues. V was pared by 4 bases and J by 9 bases, with 14 bases of the junction left unmatched. Germline CDR1 and CDR2: SEHNR and FQNEAQ (reference sequence). CDR3 coding DNA: TGTGCCAGCAGCTATAGTATCAGCAGGGGGCGTGGTGAGCAGTTCTTC. This gives the protein CASSYSISRGRGEQFF.

This clonotype was counted ten times or more. V and J are TRBV12-3 or TRBV12-4 and TRBJ2-1; weak D call: TRBD2 (7 bases). Deletions cut 2 bases from V and 3 bases from J, with 14 bases between. This CDR3 spans 16 amino acids. CDR3 in DNA: TGTGCCAGCAGTTTAACAGGGCTAGCGGTCTACAATGAGCAGTTCTTC. It yields the protein CASSLTGLAVYNEQFF.

The V gene is TRBV27, the J gene TRBJ2-1; D possibly matches TRBD1 or TRBD2 (5 bases each). CDR1 is MNHEY and CDR2 is SMNVEV in the germline V gene (reference sequence). The length of the CDR3 is 18 residues. V lost 5 bases, J lost 0 bases, and 20 bases lay in between. The CDR3 region has the DNA TGTGCCAGCAGTCTTAGATCACCGGGACGTAGCTCCTACAATGAGCAGTTCTTC. This gives the protein CASSLRSPGRSSYNEQFF.

This clonotype has at least ten counts. The rearrangement joins TRBV6-5 to TRBJ2-1, with TRBD1 as a possible D gene (6 bases). Germline CDR1 reads MNHEY; CDR2 reads SVGAGI. The ends were cut back, 5 bases at V and 5 bases at J, with 10 bases in the middle. The CDR3 length is 13 residues. CDR3 sequence: CASSLGQNNEQFF. CDR3 sequence (DNA): TGTGCCAGCAGTCTCGGACAGAACAATGAGCAGTTCTTC.

The chain combines TRBV7-2 with TRBJ2-3; no definite D call. The CDR3 length is 13 residues. V lost 4 bases and J lost 5, with 10 bases in between. Germline lookup yields CDR1 SGHTA and CDR2 FQGNSA. The CDR3 DNA sequence: TGTGCCAGCAGCTCAGGATGGGTAGATACGCAGTATTTT. Its protein product is CASSSGWVDTQYF. Based on the CDR3 plus reference TRBV7-2 and TRBJ2-3, the full variable domain is GAGVSQSPSNKVTEKGKDVELRCDPISGHTALYWYRQSLGQGLEFLIYFQGNSAPDKSGLPSDRFSAERTGGSVSTLTIQRTQQEDSAVYLCASSSGWVDTQYFGPGTRLTVL.

Many counts were recorded for this clonotype. The rearrangement links TRBV28 to TRBJ2-7; D remains ambiguous. The CDR3 totals 12 residues. The germline gives CDR1 MDHEN, CDR2 SYDVKM. V was cut by 2 bases and J by 6 bases, with 8 bases left in between. CDR3 in DNA: TGTGCCAGCAGTTTACGACAACCCGAGCAGTACTTC. It is translated as CASSLRQPEQYF.

This clonotype was picked up many times. V usage is TRBV6-2 or TRBV6-3 and J usage is TRBJ2-2; no definite D call. V gave up 6 bases and J gave up 4 bases, with 9 bases separating them. The CDR3 has 13 amino acids. Germline loops: CDR1 MNHEY, CDR2 SVGEGT. This chain's CDR3 is CASSDTATGELFF. Written as DNA, the CDR3 is TGTGCCAGCAGCGACACCGCCACCGGGGAGCTGTTTTTT.

This clonotype turned up a few times. The rearrangement joins TRBV28 to TRBJ2-5; D remains ambiguous. This CDR3 comprises 13 residues. In germline, CDR1 is MDHEN, CDR2 SYDVKM. V was pared by 8 bases and J by 0 bases, with 10 bases between. The CDR3 DNA follows: TGTGCCAGCGGAGACAAGTACCAAGAGACCCAGTACTTC. Amino acids: CASGDKYQETQYF.

The table lists this clonotype with many counts. The chain combines TRBV20-1 with TRBJ2-1; 13 nucleotides line up with TRBD2. Germline trimming cut 6 bases from V and 0 bases from J; bases unmatched to any gene: 11. The CDR3 is 18 residues long. Germline V CDR1 and CDR2: DFQATT, SNEGSKA (reference sequence). The CDR3 reads CSAPGGLAGASSYNEQFF. The CDR3 nucleotides read TGCAGTGCGCCAGGCGGACTAGCGGGGGCATCCTCCTACAATGAGCAGTTCTTC.

This clonotype was seen repeatedly, ten times or more. The chain uses TRBV2 and TRBJ2-1; TRBD2 is a possible D gene (6 bases). The V end was cut by 5 bases, the J end by 0 bases, with 8 bases between. This CDR3 region has 14 residues. From germline, CDR1 is SNHLY and CDR2 FYNNEI. CDR3 in DNA: TGTGCCAGCAGTTGGGACTCCTCCTACAATGAGCAGTTCTTC. Protein product: CASSWDSSYNEQFF.

This clonotype was seen more than once but under ten times. The chain recombines TRBV27 with TRBJ2-1; 7 bases match TRBD2. V lost 1 base, J lost 9 bases, and 3 bases stayed unmatched. This CDR3 spans 13 amino acids. Germline values: CDR1 MNHEY, CDR2 SMNVEV (reference sequence). The CDR3 coding sequence is TGTGCCAGCAGTTTATTCCCGGGGGGTGAGCAGTTCTTC. Amino acids: CASSLFPGGEQFF.

The chain links TRBV28 to TRBJ1-5; maybe TRBD1 (5 bases). Germline CDR1 and CDR2: MDHEN and SYDVKM. CDR3 length equals 16 residues. V lost 6 bases to trimming and J lost 7 bases, with 22 bases between them. The CDR3: CASSYGGSGDRQPQHF. CDR3 nucleotide sequence: TGTGCCAGCAGCTATGGGGGATCGGGGGATCGGCAGCCCCAGCATTTT.

This clonotype was seen many times. The J gene is TRBJ1-6, the V gene TRBV20-1; D unresolved. The germline V and J ends were trimmed by 1 base and 7 bases, with 17 bases remaining between them. The CDR3 totals 16 residues. Germline V lookup: CDR1 DFQATT, CDR2 SNEGSKA (reference sequence). This CDR3 reads CSARAPGRLRNSPLHF. The DNA of the CDR3 is TGCAGTGCTAGAGCCCCCGGTAGATTAAGGAATTCACCCCTCCACTTT.

This clonotype came up many times. This chain uses TRBV6-5 with TRBJ2-7, with TRBD2 matching 8 bases. V gave up 6 bases and J gave up 5 bases; unmatched junction bases: 15. Germline V CDR1 and CDR2: MNHEY, SVGAGI. This CDR3 has 16 residues. CDR3 in amino acids: CASSRVFDGTRNEQYF. The CDR3 DNA sequence: TGTGCCAGCAGCCGTGTATTTGACGGGACTAGGAACGAGCAGTACTTC.

Many counts were recorded for this clonotype. The chain uses TRBV20-1 and TRBJ1-6, with 7 bases fitting TRBD1. The V gene end was trimmed by 0 bases and the J gene end by 6 bases; junction bases not matched to a gene: 5. The CDR3 covers 15 residues. The germline V gene has CDR1 DFQATT and CDR2 SNEGSKA (reference sequence). DNA of the CDR3: TGCAGTGCTAGAGAGGGGAGACAGGGTAATTCACCCCTCCACTTT. Amino acids: CSAREGRQGNSPLHF.

V usage is TRBV9 and J usage is TRBJ2-5; D unresolved. Germline V lookup: CDR1 SGDLS, CDR2 YYNGEE. The V and J ends lost 6 bases and 4 bases respectively, with 19 bases between them. The CDR3 runs 15 residues. The CDR3 loop reads CASNPAGSIGETQYF. DNA for the CDR3: TGTGCCAGCAATCCCGCTGGGTCAATAGGAGAGACCCAGTACTTC.

This clonotype showed up many times. This chain's CDR3 is CATSAQGYEQYF. The CDR3 coding sequence is TGTGCCACCAGTGCCCAGGGCTACGAGCAGTACTTC. The V call is TRBV24-1, the J call TRBJ2-7; the D gene is possibly TRBD1 (5 bases). The CDR3 runs to 12 residues. V lost 5 bases, J lost 3 bases, and 7 bases lay in between. Germline lookup yields CDR1 KGHDR and CDR2 SFDVKD.

This clonotype was seen repeatedly, ten times or more. The chain couples TRBV27 to TRBJ2-7; TRBD1 might be the D (6 bases). Trimming removed 6 bases at V and 7 bases at J, with 16 bases between. This CDR3 region has 13 residues. Germline CDR1 reads MNHEY; CDR2 reads SMNVEV (reference sequence). CDR3 nucleotide sequence: TGTGCCAGCAGCCCCGGTCGGACAGCTGAGCAGTACTTC. Its protein is CASSPGRTAEQYF.

This clonotype has a count of ten or more. V gene TRBV12-3 or TRBV12-4 combines with J gene TRBJ1-6; D ambiguous. Trimming left V 1 base short and J 0 bases short, with 7 bases between. The CDR3 has 16 amino acids. In nucleotides, the CDR3 is TGTGCCAGCAGTTTAGTCCCGAGCTCCTATAATTCACCCCTCCACTTT. Encoded protein: CASSLVPSSYNSPLHF.